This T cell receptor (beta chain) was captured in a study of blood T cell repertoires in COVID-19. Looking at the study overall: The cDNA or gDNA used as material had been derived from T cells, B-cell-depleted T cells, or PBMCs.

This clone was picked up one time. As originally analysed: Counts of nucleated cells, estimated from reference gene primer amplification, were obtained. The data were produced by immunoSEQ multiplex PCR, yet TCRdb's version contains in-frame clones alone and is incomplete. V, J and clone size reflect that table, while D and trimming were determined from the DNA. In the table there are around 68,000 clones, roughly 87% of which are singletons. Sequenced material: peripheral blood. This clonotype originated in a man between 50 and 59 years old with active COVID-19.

The CDR3 sequence: CATSGTGLVPPYNEQFF. CDR3 DNA: TGTGCCACATCCGGGACAGGACTGGTTCCCCCCTACAATGAGCAGTTCTTC. The chain couples TRBV27 to TRBJ2-1; 8 bases line up with TRBD1. The germline CDR1 and CDR2 sequences are MNHEY and SMNVEV (reference sequence). The junction had 16 bases not matched to a gene; V was cut back by 10 bases and J by 2 bases. The CDR3 sequence is 17 residues long.